This paragraph reports one T cell receptor beta chain. Its antigen is undetermined. The CDR3 consists of 19 residues. V was clipped by 3 bases and J by 0 bases; unmatched bases: 14. Germline CDR1 ENHRY, CDR2 SYGVKD. Among a few donor pairs, the unstimulated naive, memory, effector memory and TEMRA subsets underwent sequencing. This entry is derived from a study of siplizumab effects on memory and regulatory T cells. Clones were read by immunoSEQ multiplex PCR, and TCRdb kept only the in-frame ones, dropping some. The data hold about 26,000 clones, with roughly 84% observed a single time. Findings and limits, study-wide: Suppressive activity of Tregs proliferating in siplizumab cultures remained unconfirmed.

The gene calls are TRBV10-3 and TRBJ2-5, with 9 bases fitting TRBD2. This clonotype originated in a human donor in good health. Sequencing was performed on memory CD4+ T cells sorted from blood. Written as DNA, the CDR3 is TGTGCCATCAGTGATCCGGGGCTAGCGGGAAAGAAGTACCAAGAGACCCAGTACTTC. Encoded protein: CAISDPGLAGKKYQETQYF.